This T cell receptor beta chain derives from a study of T cells in Graves' hyperthyroidism and ophthalmopathy (dated by TCRdb to the late 2010s). Describing the broader study: Peripheral blood was collected at initial diagnosis, before any treatment. A discovery cohort of around 100 patients, 43 with Graves' ophthalmopathy and 55 to 65 with stable Graves' hyperthyroidism, was used to find distinguishing TCR V-J signatures. An independent validation cohort of around 19 hyperthyroidism patients and 17 patients who later progressed to ophthalmopathy tested prospective prediction of ophthalmopathy. For training and testing, the 100 or so patients in the discovery cohort were randomly divided in a 7:3 ratio. In addition, the study compared T-cell repertoires in thyroid tissue and in blood from over 5 Graves' hyperthyroidism patients. Once sampling was done, hyperthyroidism patients were given methimazole at a starting dose of 30 mg daily, whereas ophthalmopathy patients were given high-dose intravenous methylprednisolone. The paper reports TCR Vbeta CDR3 sequencing of fewer than 150 peripheral blood samples: some 41 ophthalmopathy, around 80 hyperthyroidism and around 17 progressor patients. General findings and caveats noted by the study authors: Most expanded thyroid clonotypes (frequency above 0.001) were also detected in blood, suggesting blood repertoires may reflect thyroid immune responses. Ophthalmopathy was separated from stable hyperthyroidism by a 13 V-J signature model, with 85% to 90% sensitivity and just over 81% specificity obtained in cross-validation and 80%/75% obtained in testing. In validation, the model predicted progression to ophthalmopathy with over 60% sensitivity and approximately 74% specificity, a median of around 6.6 months before onset. Sample size was not statistically predetermined, and blinding of investigators to group allocation was not performed.

V is cut back by 5 bases and J by 7 bases, with 10 bases in the junction unmatched. The CDR3 measures 16 amino acids from cysteine to phenylalanine. This entry keeps only the CDR3 DNA: 48 bases, framed from base 1. The TCR beta CDR3 regions were amplified from the RNA transcripts. The first round of RT-PCR for the TCR CDR3 was performed with the HTBI primer set and the Qiagen OneStep RT-PCR kit. A second multiplex PCR round built the libraries, followed by size selection and purification. Sequencing of the libraries was done on an Illumina HiSeq2000 using paired-end 100 bp reads. In the source study's methods: SOAPnuke was used to process the raw data, throwing out any read that contained adapters or uncalled bases, had a mean Phred below 15, or lacked an exact constant-primer or identifier match. COPE v1.2.5 was used to merge high-quality paired reads, and clonotypes were defined as unique nucleotide sequences. MiTCR v1.1 was used to align the clonotypes against IMGT TRBV, TRBD and TRBJ reference segments. Analysis was restricted to V-J combinations with a frequency above 0.0001, which covered 99.2% of repertoires. A TCS score was defined as the ratio between F50 (clonal expansion) and ExV (chaos), using BLOSUM62-based TCRdist between CDR3 peptides within each V-J. Welch's t-statistics and random forest reduced fewer than 600 V-J features to about 13, which were used in a naive Bayes classifier (R e1071). TCRdb ran its own pipeline on the public reads, namely fastp trimming at Q25 and MiXCR clone calling, and kept in-frame beta chains. Rows matching on CDR3 protein sequence are summarized as one entry with the most common DNA and genes. The V and J calls and clone size are TCRdb's, not the authors'. This sample has fewer than 700,000 distinct CDR3 sequences in its table, and roughly 17% of those were observed once. Less than 4.5% of the sample is held by the ten biggest clonotypes.

Stable Graves' hyperthyroidism was defined as no progression to ophthalmopathy during 18 months of follow-up. Hyperthyroidism patients were newly diagnosed, with disease duration under 2 months, and aged 18 to 65 years. Exclusion was applied to patients with uncontrolled infections, other autoimmune diseases, pregnancy or lactation. Diagnoses were established on the basis of clinical symptoms, serum thyroxine and TRAb, thyroid ultrasound, and orbital computed tomography. PBMCs were separated from 10 ml of fresh peripheral blood using Ficoll-Paque density gradient centrifugation. Trizol reagent was used to extract total RNA, and RNA quality was then checked on an Agilent 2100 Bioanalyzer. This clonotype was observed at least ten times. This clone's antigen is unknown. Base quality data are lacking; no much larger clone is found one base away.

Sequencing was performed on blood. The receptor comes from a woman under 40 with Graves' hyperthyroidism. The chain uses TRBV12-3 or TRBV12-4 and TRBJ1-5, with 11 bases aligning to TRBD1. The nucleotides read TGTGCCAGCAGTAAGTACGGACAGGGGGCGGGACAGCCCCAGCATTTT. Translated, this is CASSKYGQGAGQPQHF.